Each of the 15 T cell receptor beta chains below was sequenced from the same sample in a study of technical replicates of blood from a handful of donors. Clones were sequenced by immunoSEQ multiplex PCR, and TCRdb holds only the in-frame ones, with some missing. The sample holds fewer than 65,000 clones; more than 75% are singletons and the top ten take 4.5% to 6.5%. The sequencing sample was made of PBMCs. Receptor source: a human donor in good health. Some clones in this sample may be carry-over from other donors' samples.

This clone has a handful of counts. The chain combines TRBV19 with TRBJ1-1; D gene unclear. The CDR3 contains 11 residues. CDR1 and CDR2 (germline): LNHDA, SQIVND (reference sequence). V was clipped by 3 bases and J by 4 bases, with 3 bases between them. CDR3 DNA: TGTGCCAGTAGTATTCTCACTGAAGCTTTCTTT. Its translation is CASSILTEAFF.

The chain recombines TRBV7-3 with TRBJ2-7, with a possible D match to TRBD1 (5 bases). The germline V gene encodes CDR1 SGHTA and CDR2 FQGTGA. The length of the CDR3 is 14 residues. Trimming pared 5 bases from V and 6 bases from J, leaving 17 bases between. CDR3 loop: CASSRGQGSGEQYF. CDR3 sequence (DNA): TGTGCCAGCAGCCGCGGCCAGGGTTCGGGCGAGCAGTACTTC.

This chain uses TRBV6-6 with TRBJ1-2; D gene uncertain. The CDR3 length is 14 residues. The germline gives CDR1 MNHNY, CDR2 SVGAGI (reference sequence). V was clipped by 7 bases and J by 4 bases, with 16 bases between them. The CDR3, as DNA: TGTGCCAGCACCCTAGACGGGGTCGGCTATGGCTACACCTTC. Translating gives CASTLDGVGYGYTF.

V and J are TRBV18 and TRBJ2-2, with TRBD2 as a possible D gene (6 bases). CDR1 KGHSH and CDR2 LQKENI come from the germline V gene. Trimming removed 1 base at V and 6 bases at J, with 12 bases between. This CDR3 comprises 15 residues. The DNA for the CDR3 is TGTGCCAGCTCACCACGGGCAGGCGGGGCCGGGGAGCTGTTTTTT. Amino acid sequence: CASSPRAGGAGELFF.

This clone appeared a single time. The rearrangement links TRBV5-1 to TRBJ2-1, with unresolved D. V was pared by 0 bases and J by 6 bases, with 10 bases between. Germline loops: CDR1 SGHRS, CDR2 YFSETQ. CDR3 length: 14 residues. This chain's CDR3 is CASSLAGPGNEQFF. DNA of the CDR3: TGCGCCAGCAGCTTGGCCGGTCCGGGCAATGAGCAGTTCTTC. The full variable domain, with the rest looked up from reference TRBV5-1 and TRBJ2-1, is KAGVTQTPRYLIKTRGQQVTLSCSPISGHRSVSWYQQTPGQGLQFLFEYFSETQRNKGNFPGRFSGRQFSNSRSEMNVSTLELGDSALYLCASSLAGPGNEQFFGPGTRLTVL.

This clone was observed a single time. The J gene is TRBJ2-1, the V gene TRBV7-8; D is ambiguous. This CDR3 comprises 12 residues. The germline CDR1 and CDR2 sequences are SGHVS and FQNEAQ. V shed 7 bases and J shed 3 bases, with 7 bases lying between them. CDR3 residues: CASTYRYNEQFF. In DNA, the CDR3 is TGTGCCAGCACCTACCGCTACAATGAGCAGTTCTTC.

The chain employs TRBV7-2 and TRBJ1-2, with D uncertain. The CDR3 is 13 amino acids. V was clipped by 2 bases and J by 2 bases, with 6 bases between them. CDR1 is SGHTA, CDR2 FQGNSA, per germline. The chain's CDR3 is CASSLQINYGYTF. In DNA form, the CDR3 reads TGTGCCAGCAGCTTACAGATAAACTATGGCTACACCTTC.

The chain carries TRBV7-9 and TRBJ2-7; D gene uncertain. This CDR3 is built from 12 residues. V lost 3 bases, J lost 5 bases, and 8 bases lay in between. The germline V gene has CDR1 SEHNR and CDR2 FQNEAQ (reference sequence). CDR3 sequence: CASSFEYHEQYF. CDR3 sequence (DNA): TGTGCCAGCAGCTTCGAGTACCACGAGCAGTACTTC.

The CDR3 spells CSGKTSGRGETQYF. The CDR3 region has the DNA TGCAGCGGCAAGACTAGCGGGAGAGGGGAGACCCAGTACTTC. The J gene is TRBJ2-5, the V gene TRBV29-1, with TRBD2 matching over 12 bases. J lost 5 bases, V lost 7 bases, and 8 bases had no gene match. This CDR3 spans 14 amino acids. Per the germline V gene, CDR1 is SQVTM and CDR2 is ANQGSEA.

The chain is built from TRBV7-9 and TRBJ2-7, with D maybe TRBD1 (5 bases). The CDR3 contains 12 residues. Germline V gene data show CDR1 as SEHNR and CDR2 as FQNEAQ (reference sequence). Between the trimmed V and J ends, which lost 4 bases and 3 bases, there was a span of 7 bases. This CDR3 is CASSSQGYEQYF. The CDR3 region has the DNA TGTGCCAGCAGCTCGCAGGGCTACGAGCAGTACTTC.

The CDR3: CSVATGARNTIYF. The CDR3 DNA is TGCAGCGTTGCCACAGGGGCTAGGAACACCATATATTTT. The chain couples TRBV29-1 to TRBJ1-3; 7 positions agree with TRBD1. Looked up from germline, CDR1 is SQVTM and CDR2 is ANQGSEA. The V segment lost 4 bases and the J segment 7 bases; nucleotides outside the gene matches: 7. The CDR3 runs 13 residues.

The genes are TRBV29-1 and TRBJ1-1; D perhaps matches TRBD1 (6 bases). The V end was cut by 7 bases, the J end by 5 bases, with 14 bases between. This CDR3 has 12 residues. Per germline, CDR1 SQVTM and CDR2 ANQGSEA. The CDR3 sequence is CSAHPGQTEAFF. The CDR3 bases are TGCAGCGCTCATCCGGGACAAACTGAAGCTTTCTTT.

V and J are TRBV30 and TRBJ2-5; 7 bases are a match to TRBD2. Per germline, CDR1 GTSNPN and CDR2 SVGIG (reference sequence). The trim removed 1 base at V and 7 bases at J, leaving 9 bases unmatched. The CDR3 runs 14 residues. The CDR3: CAWSGVLIAGTQYF. For the CDR3, the DNA is TGTGCCTGGAGTGGCGTCCTTATAGCGGGGACCCAGTACTTC.

The rearrangement links TRBV7-8 to TRBJ2-7; D unresolved. This CDR3 is built from 14 residues. V lost 5 bases, J lost 0 bases, and 11 bases lay in between. Germline CDR1 and CDR2: SGHVS and FQNEAQ. For the CDR3, the DNA is TGTGCCAGCAGCCCCGGATACAGCTCCTACGAGCAGTACTTC. Protein sequence: CASSPGYSSYEQYF.

The rearrangement uses TRBV29-1 and TRBJ2-7; D perhaps matches TRBD1 (6 bases). This CDR3 comprises 14 residues. CDR1 is SQVTM and CDR2 is ANQGSEA in the germline V gene. V dropped 0 bases and J dropped 2 bases, with 11 bases sitting between them. CDR3 in amino acids: CSVEDSQGPYEQYF. CDR3 DNA: TGCAGCGTTGAAGACTCACAGGGACCCTACGAGCAGTACTTC.